This T cell receptor beta chain was profiled in a study of T-cell reconstitution after alpha-beta-depleted transplantation in children. Unique molecular identifiers were used in preparing the TCRbeta library. TCRdb reprocessed the PCR reads with MiXCR, giving one entry per CDR3 protein. The table lists about half a million distinct CDR3 sequences, under 15% of them singletons. In the case of this clonotype: One junction end does not reproduce the germline sequence, and a read error may be involved.

The CDR3 has 16 amino acids. Per germline, CDR1 SGHRS and CDR2 YFSETQ. The gene calls are TRBV5-1 and TRBJ2-3; 10 bases match TRBD1. The sample in question was PBMCs from the stem cell graft donor, obtained from the stem cell graft. The clonotype was recovered from a human donor who donated a stem cell graft to a child with combined immunodeficiency. CDR3 coding DNA: TGCGCCGGCAGCTTGGAGGGACAGGGGACCCCAGATACGCAGTATTTT. This translates into CAGSLEGQGTPDTQYF.